The entry that follows covers one T cell receptor (beta chain) sequence. Its antigen is currently unknown. The entry originates in a study of CD8 T cells in ankylosing spondylitis. Overall study findings and caveats: Ankylosing spondylitis blood appeared to carry a characteristic TCR beta motif of roughly eight highly homologous variants.

Researchers built TCR beta libraries using quantitative 5'-RACE with molecular barcodes. TCRdb redid the calling of the 5' RACE reads with MiXCR, one entry per CDR3 protein. The repertoire holds 350,000 or so distinct CDR3 sequences, with roughly 14% as singletons. The V end lost 3 bases, the J end lost 1 base, and 14 bases lay between the germline ends. CDR3 length: 16 amino acids. CDR1 is LNHDA, CDR2 SQIVND, per germline (reference sequence). Source material: blood, either unsorted or a sorted T cell fraction (not recorded which). This clonotype was obtained from a male donor with ankylosing spondylitis or in good health (not recorded which). The chain joins TRBV19 to TRBJ2-3; maybe TRBD1 (6 bases). CDR3 DNA: TGTGCCAGTAGTATTCGTCTCGAGGGGGGCACAGATACGCAGTATTTT. Amino acid sequence: CASSIRLEGGTDTQYF.